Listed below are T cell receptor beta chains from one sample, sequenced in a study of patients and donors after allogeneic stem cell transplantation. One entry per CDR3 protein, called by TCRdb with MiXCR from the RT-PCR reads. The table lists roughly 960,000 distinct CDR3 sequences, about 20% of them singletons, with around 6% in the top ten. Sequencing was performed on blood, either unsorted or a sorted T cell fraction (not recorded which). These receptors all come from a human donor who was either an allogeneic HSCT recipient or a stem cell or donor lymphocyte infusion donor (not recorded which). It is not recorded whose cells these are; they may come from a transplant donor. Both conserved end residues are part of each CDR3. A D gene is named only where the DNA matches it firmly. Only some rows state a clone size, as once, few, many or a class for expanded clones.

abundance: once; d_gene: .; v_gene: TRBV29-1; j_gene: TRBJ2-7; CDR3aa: CSVAESNYEQYF; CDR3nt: TGCAGCGTGGCGGAGAGCAACTACGAGCAGTACTTC
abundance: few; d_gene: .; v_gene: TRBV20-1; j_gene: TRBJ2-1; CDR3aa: CSAKDFPINEQFF; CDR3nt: TGCAGTGCAAAGGACTTCCCGATCAATGAGCAGTTCTTC
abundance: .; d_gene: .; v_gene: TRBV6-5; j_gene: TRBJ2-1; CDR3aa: CASSYSNAGISSGYNEQFF; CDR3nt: TGTGCCAGCAGTTACTCGAATGCAGGGATCAGCTCGGGCTACAATGAGCAGTTCTTC
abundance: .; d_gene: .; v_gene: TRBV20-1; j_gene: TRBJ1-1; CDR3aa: CSSPGRGGTEAFF; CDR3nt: TGCAGTTCCCCGGGACGCGGCGGCACTGAAGCTTTCTTT
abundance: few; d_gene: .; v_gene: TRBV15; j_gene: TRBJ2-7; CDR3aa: CATSREGGAGVSYEQYF; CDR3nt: TGTGCCACCAGCAGAGAGGGAGGGGCAGGGGTCTCCTACGAGCAGTACTTC
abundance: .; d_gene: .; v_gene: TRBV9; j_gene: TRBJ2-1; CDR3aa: CASSVQSNARPYNEQFF; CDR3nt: TGTGCCAGCAGCGTCCAATCAAATGCCCGACCCTACAATGAGCAGTTCTTC
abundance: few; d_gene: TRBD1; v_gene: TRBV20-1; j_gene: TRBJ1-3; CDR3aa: CSASPRTGKNTIYF; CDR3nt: TGCAGTGCTAGCCCCAGGACAGGGAAAAACACCATATATTTT
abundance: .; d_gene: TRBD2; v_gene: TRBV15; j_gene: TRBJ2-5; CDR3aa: CATSLRSSTSGRKETQYF; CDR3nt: TGTGCCACCAGCTTACGCTCCTCCACTAGCGGGAGGAAAGAGACCCAGTACTTC
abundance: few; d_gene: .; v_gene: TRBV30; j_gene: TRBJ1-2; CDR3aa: CAWSVTTAVNGNGYTF; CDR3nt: TGTGCCTGGAGTGTAACCACCGCTGTCAACGGGAATGGCTACACCTTC
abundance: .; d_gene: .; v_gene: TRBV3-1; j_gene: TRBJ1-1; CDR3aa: CASSQGPGSGTEAFF; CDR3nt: TGTGCCAGCAGCCAAGGACCAGGTTCTGGCACTGAAGCTTTCTTT
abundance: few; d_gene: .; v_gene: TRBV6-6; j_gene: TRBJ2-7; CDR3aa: CASLGSSYEQYF; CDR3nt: TGTGCCAGCCTGGGGAGCTCCTACGAGCAGTACTTC
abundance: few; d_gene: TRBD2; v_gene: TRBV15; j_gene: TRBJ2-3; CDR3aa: CASVAGGTDTQYF; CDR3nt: TGTGCCTCAGTGGCGGGAGGCACAGATACGCAGTATTTT
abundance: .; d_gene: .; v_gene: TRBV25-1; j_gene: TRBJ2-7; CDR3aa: CASSETGTPLGKYF; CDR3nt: TGTGCCAGCAGTGAAACCGGGACACCTCTCGGGAAGTACTTC
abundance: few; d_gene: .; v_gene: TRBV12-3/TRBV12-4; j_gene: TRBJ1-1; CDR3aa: CASRTNVVNTEAFF; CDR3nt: TGTGCCAGCAGGACAAATGTTGTGAACACTGAAGCTTTCTTT
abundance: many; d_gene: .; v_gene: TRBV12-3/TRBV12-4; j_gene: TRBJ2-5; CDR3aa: CASSLDGLETQYF; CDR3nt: TGTGCCAGCAGTTTAGACGGTCTAGAGACCCAGTACTTC
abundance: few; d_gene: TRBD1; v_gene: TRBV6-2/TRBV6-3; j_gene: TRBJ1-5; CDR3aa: CASAMGQGRRGPQHF; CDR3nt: TGTGCCAGCGCCATGGGACAGGGACGCCGTGGGCCCCAGCATTTT
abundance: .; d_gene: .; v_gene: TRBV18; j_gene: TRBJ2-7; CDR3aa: CASYPSEGAGEQYF; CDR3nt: TGTGCCAGCTACCCGTCAGAGGGGGCGGGGGAGCAGTACTTC
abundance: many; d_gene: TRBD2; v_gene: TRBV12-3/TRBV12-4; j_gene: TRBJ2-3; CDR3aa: CASRAGGRTDTQYF; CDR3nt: TGTGCCAGCAGAGCGGGGGGCCGCACAGATACGCAGTATTTT
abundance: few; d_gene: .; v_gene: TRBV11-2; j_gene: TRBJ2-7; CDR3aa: CASSLSVRAGREQYF; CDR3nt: TGTGCCAGCAGCTTATCGGTCCGGGCGGGACGGGAGCAGTACTTC
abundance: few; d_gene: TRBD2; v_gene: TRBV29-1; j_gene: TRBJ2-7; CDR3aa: CSVETSGRPYEQYF; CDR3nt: TGCAGCGTCGAAACTAGCGGGCGCCCCTACGAGCAGTACTTC
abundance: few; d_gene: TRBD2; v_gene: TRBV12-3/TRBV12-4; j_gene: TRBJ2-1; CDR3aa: CASSFGGSGTDEQFF; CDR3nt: TGTGCCAGCAGTTTTGGAGGTAGCGGGACGGATGAGCAGTTCTTC
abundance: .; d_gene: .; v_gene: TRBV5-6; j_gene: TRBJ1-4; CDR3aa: CASSLKPVGTNEKLFF; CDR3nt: TGTGCCAGCAGCTTAAAACCGGTTGGGACTAATGAAAAACTGTTTTTT
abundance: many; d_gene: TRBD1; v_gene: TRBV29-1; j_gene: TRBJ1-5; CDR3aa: CSVPGQATPHSNQPQHF; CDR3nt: TGCAGCGTTCCGGGACAGGCCACACCTCATAGCAATCAGCCCCAGCATTTT
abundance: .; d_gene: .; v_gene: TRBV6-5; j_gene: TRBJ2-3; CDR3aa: CASSYSGWTDTQYF; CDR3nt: TGTGCCAGCAGTTACTCGGGGTGGACAGATACGCAGTATTTT
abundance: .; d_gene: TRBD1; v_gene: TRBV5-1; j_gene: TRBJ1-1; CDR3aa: CASSSQGGGTEAFF; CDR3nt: TGCGCCAGCAGCTCTCAGGGGGGGGGCACTGAAGCTTTCTTT
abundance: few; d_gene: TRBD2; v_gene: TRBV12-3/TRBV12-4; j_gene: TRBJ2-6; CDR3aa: CASRLAGGSGANVLTF; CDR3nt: TGTGCCAGCAGACTAGCGGGAGGATCTGGGGCCAACGTCCTGACTTTC
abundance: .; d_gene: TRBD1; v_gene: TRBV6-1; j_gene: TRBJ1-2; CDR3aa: CASRAGGLNYGYTF; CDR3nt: TGTGCCAGCAGAGCAGGGGGGCTTAACTATGGCTACACCTTC
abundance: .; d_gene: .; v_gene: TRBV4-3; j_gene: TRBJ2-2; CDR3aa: CASSQDRATGELFF; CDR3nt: TGCGCCAGCAGCCAAGATCGGGCGACCGGGGAGCTGTTTTTT
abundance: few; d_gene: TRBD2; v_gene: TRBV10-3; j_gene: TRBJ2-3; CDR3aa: CAIRESAGPDTQYF; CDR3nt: TGTGCCATCCGGGAATCAGCGGGACCAGATACGCAGTATTTT
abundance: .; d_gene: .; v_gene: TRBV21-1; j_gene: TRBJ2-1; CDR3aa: CASLGGDRCDNEQFF; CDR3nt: TGTGCCAGCCTAGGGGGGGACAGGTGTGACAATGAGCAGTTCTTC
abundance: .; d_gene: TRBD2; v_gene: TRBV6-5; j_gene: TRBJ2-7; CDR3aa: CASSYSRGLAGAEQYF; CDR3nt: TGTGCCAGCAGTTACTCAAGGGGACTAGCGGGAGCTGAGCAGTACTTC
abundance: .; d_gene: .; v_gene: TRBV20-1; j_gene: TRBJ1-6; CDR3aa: CSAREGSQLNSPLHF; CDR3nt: TGCAGTGCTAGAGAGGGGAGCCAGTTAAATTCACCCCTCCACTTT
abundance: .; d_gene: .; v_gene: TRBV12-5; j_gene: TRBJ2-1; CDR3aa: CASGFFLGNEQFF; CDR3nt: TGTGCTAGTGGTTTCTTTCTGGGAAATGAGCAGTTCTTC
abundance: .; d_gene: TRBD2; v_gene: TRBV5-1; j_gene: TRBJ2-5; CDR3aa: CASSSRLAVETQYF; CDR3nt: TGCGCCAGCAGCTCGCGACTAGCTGTGGAGACCCAGTACTTC
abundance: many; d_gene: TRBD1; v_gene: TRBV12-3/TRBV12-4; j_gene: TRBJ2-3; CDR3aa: CASRPGQSTDTQYF; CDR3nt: TGTGCCAGCAGACCGGGACAGTCCACAGATACGCAGTATTTT
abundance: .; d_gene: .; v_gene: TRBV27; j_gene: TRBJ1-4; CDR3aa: CASSPRPLATNEKLFF; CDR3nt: TGTGCCAGCAGCCCCCGTCCCCTTGCAACTAATGAAAAACTGTTTTTT
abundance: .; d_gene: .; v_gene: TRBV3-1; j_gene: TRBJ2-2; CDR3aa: CASIAGGELFF; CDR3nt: TGTGCCAGCATTGCCGGCGGGGAGCTGTTTTTT
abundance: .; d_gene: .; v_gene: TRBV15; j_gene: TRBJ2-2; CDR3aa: CATSRDVQLSNTGELFF; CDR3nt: TGTGCCACCAGCAGAGACGTTCAGCTTTCGAACACCGGGGAGCTGTTTTTT
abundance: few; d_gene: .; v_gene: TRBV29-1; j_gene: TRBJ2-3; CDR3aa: CSAGTAHGTQYF; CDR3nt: TGCAGCGCCGGGACGGCGCATGGTACGCAGTATTTT
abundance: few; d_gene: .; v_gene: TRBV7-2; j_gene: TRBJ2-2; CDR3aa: CASSFRGFVPTGELFF; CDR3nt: TGTGCCAGCAGCTTTCGGGGTTTTGTGCCCACCGGGGAGCTGTTTTTT
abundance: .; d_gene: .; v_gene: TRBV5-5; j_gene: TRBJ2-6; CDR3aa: CASSPWDNSGANVLTF; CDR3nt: TGTGCCAGCAGCCCCTGGGACAACTCTGGGGCCAACGTCCTGACTTTC
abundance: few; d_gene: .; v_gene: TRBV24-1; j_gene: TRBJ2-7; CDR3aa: CATSDQGRRIDEQYF; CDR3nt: TGTGCCACCAGTGATCAAGGACGCCGTATCGACGAGCAGTACTTC
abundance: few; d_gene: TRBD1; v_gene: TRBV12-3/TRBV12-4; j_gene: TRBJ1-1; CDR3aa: CASNPTGGGPSEAFF; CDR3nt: TGTGCCAGCAATCCGACAGGGGGCGGCCCCTCTGAAGCTTTCTTT
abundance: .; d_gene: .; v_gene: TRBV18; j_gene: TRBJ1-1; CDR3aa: CASSPRDSRAFF; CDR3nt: TGTGCCAGCTCACCACGAGACAGTCGAGCTTTCTTT
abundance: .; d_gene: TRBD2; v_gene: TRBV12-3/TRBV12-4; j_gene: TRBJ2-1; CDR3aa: CASSLSRAKLGLAGHSYNEQFF; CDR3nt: TGTGCCAGCAGTTTGTCCAGGGCTAAATTGGGACTAGCGGGTCACTCCTACAATGAGCAGTTCTTC
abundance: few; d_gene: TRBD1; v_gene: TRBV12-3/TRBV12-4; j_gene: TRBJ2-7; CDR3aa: CASRATGGSVYEQYF; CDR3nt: TGTGCCAGCAGAGCGACAGGGGGCAGCGTCTACGAGCAGTACTTC